A single sample gave rise to the 17 T cell receptor beta chains below, sequenced in a study of T cell responses to AZD1222 COVID-19 vaccine. Clones were sequenced by immunoSEQ multiplex PCR, and TCRdb holds only the in-frame ones, with some missing. This sample has roughly 120,000 clones; around 92% occur once, and the top ten carry approximately 8%. The specimen was peripheral blood, collected 28 days after the second AZD1222 dose. These receptors were obtained from an adult who received the AZD1222 COVID-19 vaccine.

This chain connects TRBV5-4 to TRBJ2-1; 8 nucleotides line up with TRBD2. V dropped 4 bases and J dropped 9; count of bases not matched to a gene: 15. Germline loops: CDR1 SGHNT, CDR2 YYREEE (reference sequence). The CDR3 extends over 16 amino acids. The CDR3, as DNA: TGTGCCAGCAGCCCGGCGGGGGGAGCCACGATCTTTGAGCAGTTCTTC. It is translated as CASSPAGGATIFEQFF.

This clone occurred once. The rearrangement joins TRBV27 to TRBJ1-2; tentative D call: TRBD2 (5 bases). The last part of the DNA fits TRBJ2-1 better; the J call may be wrong. This CDR3 is 11 amino acids long. From germline, CDR1 is MNHEY and CDR2 SMNVEV (reference sequence). This CDR3 reads CASSDLTGQFF. The CDR3 DNA follows: TGTGCCAGCAGTGATCTCACGGGACAGTTCTTC.

This clone was picked up one time. V and J are TRBV9 and TRBJ1-2, with D maybe TRBD1 (6 bases). This CDR3 has 13 amino acids. The V end was cut by 6 bases, the J end by 3 bases, with 12 bases between. Per germline, CDR1 SGDLS and CDR2 YYNGEE. The CDR3 region has the DNA TGTGCCAGCAACAAGGACAGCGACTATGGCTACACCTTC. It yields the protein CASNKDSDYGYTF.

The chain employs TRBV7-6 and TRBJ1-1; tentative D call: TRBD1 (5 bases). This CDR3 comprises 14 residues. Trimming took 5 bases from V and 6 from J, leaving 16 bases between them. Germline V gene sequence: CDR1 SGHVS, CDR2 FNYEAQ. Here the CDR3 DNA reads TGTGCCAGCAGCCCCCCCCAGGGAGGGGCTGAAGCTTTCTTT. Translation gives CASSPPQGGAEAFF.

The chain carries TRBV27 and TRBJ1-2; TRBD1 is a possible D gene (6 bases). This CDR3 spans 13 amino acids. Germline lookup yields CDR1 MNHEY and CDR2 SMNVEV (reference sequence). Trimming cost V 3 bases and J 8 bases, with 13 bases left between them. The CDR3 reads CASSFLGGGGYTF. Written as DNA, the CDR3 is TGTGCCAGCAGTTTCCTCGGCGGGGGCGGCTACACCTTC.

The J gene is TRBJ1-1, the V gene TRBV18, with 7 bases lining up with TRBD1. Trimming at V came to 6 bases and at J to 10 bases, leaving 8 bases not matched to a gene. This CDR3 has 12 residues. Germline V lookup: CDR1 KGHSH, CDR2 LQKENI. The CDR3 loop is CASSPDRDAAFF. Here the CDR3 DNA reads TGTGCCAGCTCCCCAGACAGGGATGCAGCTTTCTTT.

This sequence joins TRBV27 and TRBJ2-7, with TRBD1 matching 7 bases. Trimming cost V 6 bases and J 4 bases; bases outside gene matches: 6. Per germline, CDR1 MNHEY and CDR2 SMNVEV (reference sequence). This CDR3 region has 13 residues. The CDR3 loop reads CASRFSQGYEQYF. CDR3 nucleotides: TGTGCCAGCAGGTTCTCACAGGGGTACGAGCAGTACTTC.

The chain recombines TRBV4-2 with TRBJ1-6; D uncertain. This CDR3 comprises 16 residues. The germline gives CDR1 LGHNA, CDR2 YNFKEQ. The ends were cut back, 0 bases at V and 10 bases at J, with 16 bases in the middle. The DNA for the CDR3 is TGTGCCAGCAGCCAAGATCGGAACCGGGAGAAATCACCCCTCCACTTT. Amino acid sequence: CASSQDRNREKSPLHF.

For the CDR3, the DNA is TGTGCCAGCAGCACCAGGGACAGCTACAATGAGCAGTTCTTC. It translates to CASSTRDSYNEQFF. The gene calls are TRBV7-9 and TRBJ2-1, with 7 bases fitting TRBD1. V shed 5 bases, J shed 3 bases, and the junction held 4 bases outside the gene matches. The CDR3 length is 14 residues. In germline, CDR1 is SEHNR, CDR2 FQNEAQ (reference sequence).

The chain combines TRBV6-5 with TRBJ1-1, with D possibly matching TRBD1 (6 bases). The CDR3 extends over 14 amino acids. Per the germline V gene, CDR1 is MNHEY and CDR2 is SVGAGI. The V end was cut by 5 bases, the J end by 5 bases, with 15 bases between. The chain's CDR3 is CASSQDSPATEAFF. The CDR3 DNA reads as TGTGCCAGCAGTCAGGACAGCCCTGCGACTGAAGCTTTCTTT.

This clone has just one count. V usage is TRBV27 and J usage is TRBJ2-1, with TRBD1 matching over 7 bases. The germline V gene encodes CDR1 MNHEY and CDR2 SMNVEV (reference sequence). V lost 6 bases to trimming and J lost 5 bases; unmatched junction nucleotides: 13. The CDR3 is 16 amino acids. The CDR3 loop is CASRTGSTRFNNEQFF. For the CDR3, the DNA is TGTGCCAGCAGGACAGGGAGCACTAGATTCAACAATGAGCAGTTCTTC.

V is TRBV27 and J is TRBJ1-1; D is unresolved. The CDR3 length is 15 residues. Germline CDR1 MNHEY, CDR2 SMNVEV (reference sequence). V dropped 0 bases and J dropped 4 bases, with 12 bases sitting between them. The CDR3 reads CASSLSTPHSTEAFF. The CDR3 region has the DNA TGTGCCAGCAGTTTATCCACCCCCCACTCCACTGAAGCTTTCTTT.

The CDR3 coding sequence is TGTGCCAGCAGCCACTTCCGTGAAGGGGGCCTTCTCCCAGATACGCAGTATTTT. This translates into CASSHFREGGLLPDTQYF. The rearrangement joins TRBV3-1 (or the pseudogene TRBV3-2) to TRBJ2-3, with 7 bases aligning to TRBD1. The J segment lost 4 bases and the V segment lost 3 bases, leaving 16 bases of the junction unmatched. Germline V gene lookup returns CDR1 LGHDT and CDR2 YNNKEL (reference sequence). CDR3 length: 18 residues.

This chain links TRBV11-2 with TRBJ1-6; D is unclear. CDR1 and CDR2 (germline): SGHAT, FQNNGV. Trimming cost V 3 bases and J 4 bases, with 13 bases left between them. This CDR3 contains 16 residues. The CDR3 protein is CASSLSGRRYNSPLHF. In DNA form, the CDR3 reads TGTGCCAGCAGCTTGTCAGGTCGGCGGTATAATTCACCCCTCCACTTT.

The J gene is TRBJ2-2, the V gene TRBV2; 8 nucleotides agree with TRBD1. Per germline, CDR1 SNHLY and CDR2 FYNNEI. The CDR3 totals 15 residues. The V and J ends lost 8 bases and 2 bases, in that order; junction bases with no gene match: 7. CDR3 sequence (DNA): TGTGCCAGCCAACAGGGGGATTACAACACCGGGGAGCTGTTTTTT. It codes for CASQQGDYNTGELFF.

The chain combines TRBV12-3 or TRBV12-4 with TRBJ1-4; no definite D call. The CDR3 is 13 amino acids. V was cut by 3 bases and J by 5 bases, with 7 bases left in between. The DNA for the CDR3 is TGTGCCAGCAGTTTTGGTCAGAATGAAAAACTGTTTTTT. It yields the protein CASSFGQNEKLFF.

This clone was seen a handful of times. The chain employs TRBV7-8 and TRBJ2-7, with D tentatively TRBD1 or TRBD2 (6 bases each). CDR3 length equals 14 residues. The V gene's germline CDR1 is SGHVS and CDR2 FQNEAQ. V was clipped by 5 bases and J by 3 bases, with 14 bases between them. The CDR3 reads CASSPPGADYEQYF. CDR3 nucleotides: TGTGCCAGCAGCCCCCCGGGGGCCGACTACGAGCAGTACTTC.